This T cell receptor (beta chain) was sequenced for a study of blood T cells in healthy people across ages. Whole-study findings and limits: Expanded clonotype shifts may have been confounded, as the donors had an unknown CMV status.

Germline V gives CDR1 MNHEY, CDR2 SVGEGT. The CDR3 has 12 amino acids. Trimming removed 5 bases from V and 6 bases from J, with 9 bases in between. About this clonotype: Antigen unknown.

Next came a second PCR, run for about 6 to 12 cycles, which used a sample-barcoded 5' primer along with a J-beta primer mix. CDR3-containing paired-end reads numbered at least 2.5 million in each sample. From the 5' RACE reads, TCRdb called clonotypes with MiXCR, one entry per CDR3 protein. Among around 800,000 distinct CDR3 sequences listed, about 42% were seen once. Total RNA extracted from each sample amounted to at least 5.5 micrograms. The source is a man between 60 and 70 years old in good health. The specimen was blood. The J gene is TRBJ2-3, the V gene TRBV6-2 or TRBV6-3; no reliable D call. The CDR3 DNA sequence: TGTGCCAGCAGTAACATAGGGGATACGCAGTATTTT. Amino acids: CASSNIGDTQYF.